The T cell receptor (beta chain) described here comes from a study of identical twins listed by TCRdb under 2016. Background for the entire study: To test whether fetal clonotypes persist, the study used deep sequencing on TCR alpha and beta repertoires from monozygotic twins, unrelated adults of various ages, and cord blood. Replicate twin experiments were performed at different times using different library preparation protocols to rule out contamination. The investigation overall reported the following: Conclusions relied on cross-sectional statistical analysis, since the same donors could not be followed over many years. The excess sharing between twins in beta out-of-frame sequences was weaker because fewer shared sequences reduced the signal-to-noise ratio. Compared with coincidental sharing between unrelated individuals, out-of-frame TCR alpha sequences shared between twins showed an excess of sequences with low generation probability. In monozygotic twins, recombination models systematically underestimated out-of-frame TCR alpha sharing, but the models matched the sharing seen between unrelated individuals. Zero-insertion analyses could be partly confounded by invariant T cells such as MAIT and iNKT, although diverse VJ usage argued against such confounding for most clonotypes. Abundant cord blood beta clonotypes had fewer insertions, young adult naive repertoires showed a similar but weaker trend, and memory repertoires showed no such trend.

V is clipped by 6 bases and J by 7 bases, and the sequence between their germline boundaries is 21 bases long. The germline V gene encodes CDR1 DFQATT and CDR2 SNEGSKA (reference sequence). The CDR3 spans 14 residues, from the cysteine through the phenylalanine. This entry keeps only the CDR3 DNA: 42 bases, framed from base 1. The table lists this clonotype with many counts. Its antigen is unknown. Base qualities are not at hand, and no much larger clone is one base apart. Library preparation employed 5' RACE. Sequencing instrument: Illumina HiSeq 2000. A universal primer binding site was introduced by template switching, and a unique molecular identifier was present in the final cDNA, enabling accurate counting of TCR cDNA molecules. Specific primers in the conserved constant-segment region were used to synthesize first-strand cDNA for the TCR alpha and beta chains. To control for contamination, every cDNA library was double barcoded, receiving both a SMART-Mk sample barcode and Illumina barcodes. TruSeq adapter sequences, together with Illumina sample barcodes, were added in two successive PCR steps. The TCR alpha and beta cDNA libraries were sequenced on the Illumina HiSeq platform using custom primers. Per the original workflow: Unique molecular identifiers were extracted from raw reads with MiGEC, and CDR3 positions were determined with MiXCR. Recombination models were inferred per individual with the repgenHMM and IGoR tools using an EM algorithm. The analysis of shared clonotypes was done with the tcR package in R, with sharing normalized by the product of cloneset sizes. To study raw recombination without the effects of thymic and clonal selection, out-of-frame nonproductive sequences were analyzed. TCRdb ran its own pipeline on the public reads, namely fastp trimming at Q25 and MiXCR clone calling, and kept in-frame beta chains. Entries that share a CDR3 protein sequence are merged under the most common genes and DNA. V and J calls and clone size were set by TCRdb, not the authors. The sample contains approximately 140,000 distinct CDR3 sequences, 3% to 4.5% of them found a single time. Around 8.1% of the sample lies in the top ten.

Every donor in the study was a healthy Caucasian. Miltenyi CD45RO+ enrichment and human naive T-cell isolation kits were used to isolate memory (CD45RO+) and naive T cells from PBMC. This sequence was found in a man younger than 35 in good health. Recombination linked TRBV20-1 to TRBJ1-2, with the identity of the D gene unclear. Sequenced: memory T cells sorted from blood. The cell subset or site label corresponds to: CD45RO+ enriched T cells. The CDR3 here reads CSAVQPPGSSGYTF. In nucleotides, the sequence is TGCAGTGCCGTGCAGCCTCCGGGTTCGTCTGGCTACACCTTC.